These T cell receptor beta chains were read from a single sample in a study of cytomegalovirus exposure and HLA in healthy donors. TCRdb's copy holds only in-frame clones and misses some; the assay was immunoSEQ multiplex PCR. Among fewer than 350,000 clones listed, 70% to 90% were seen once. Sequenced sample: PBMCs. The source is a woman under 30 in good health and CMV-seronegative. Both conserved end residues are part of each CDR3. A D gene is named only where the DNA matches it firmly. Not every row has a clone size; where given, it reads once, few, many or a size class.

TRBJ2-2 TRBV18 TRBD2 . 13 CATRAGVTGELFF TGTGCCACCCGGGCGGGAGTCACCGGGGAGCTGTTTTTT
TRBJ1-5 TRBV29-1 TRBD1 few 14 CSVEDRGGNQPQHF TGCAGCGTTGAGGACAGGGGTGGCAATCAGCCCCAGCATTTT
TRBJ2-2 TRBV27 TRBD2 . 22 CASSFSPGVVSREDWNTGELFF TGTGCCAGCAGTTTTAGTCCGGGGGTGGTATCGCGGGAGGATTGGAACACCGGGGAGCTGTTTTTT
TRBJ1-2 TRBV4-1 . . 16 CASSQLVEARNYGYTF TGCGCCAGCAGCCAATTGGTCGAGGCCCGGAACTATGGCTACACCTTC
TRBJ2-7 TRBV27 TRBD2 . 15 CASSLRPSGSYEQYF TGTGCCAGCAGTTTAAGGCCTAGCGGGAGTTACGAGCAGTACTTC
TRBJ1-2 TRBV28 . . 12 CASSPHRDGYTF TGTGCCAGCAGCCCTCACAGGGATGGCTACACCTTC
TRBJ2-7 TRBV28 . . 12 CASSPRGYEQYF TGTGCCAGCAGCCCGCGAGGGTACGAGCAGTACTTC
TRBJ2-7 TRBV7-8 . . 15 CASSPWQGLTVEQYF TGTGCCAGCAGCCCGTGGCAGGGTCTAACGGTCGAGCAGTACTTC
TRBJ2-7 TRBV29-1 TRBD2 . 17 CSVEETVWREGRYEQYF TGCAGCGTTGAAGAAACAGTCTGGCGGGAGGGCCGGTACGAGCAGTACTTC
TRBJ2-3 TRBV11-2 . . 16 CASSLEGGFGTDTQYF TGTGCCAGCAGCTTAGAGGGGGGTTTTGGCACAGATACGCAGTATTTT
TRBJ1-2 TRBV5-8 TRBD1 . 16 CASSGRDSRANYGYTF TGTGCCAGCAGCGGAAGGGACAGTCGGGCTAACTATGGCTACACCTTC
TRBJ2-7 TRBV27 TRBD2 . 17 CASSLFLLAGGPYEQYF TGTGCCAGCAGTTTATTCCTACTAGCGGGAGGGCCCTACGAGCAGTACTTC